The clone carrying this T cell receptor beta chain was counted between two and nine times. No antigen is known for it. Trimming took 4 bases from V and 2 from J; bases not matched to a gene: 10. The CDR3 loop spans 15 amino acids. From germline, CDR1 is DFQATT and CDR2 SNEGSKA (reference sequence). The record originates from a study of blood T cells in healthy people across ages. The study, taken as a whole, reports: With age, beta diversity per million T cells declined roughly linearly, significantly by 30 to 50.

Together with a sample-barcoded 5' primer, a J-beta primer mix was included in a second PCR lasting roughly 6 to 12 cycles. Using its own MiXCR run on the 5' RACE reads, TCRdb lists one record per CDR3 protein. The table records over 600,000 distinct CDR3 sequences, 20% to 25% of them present only once. This sequence originates from a man between 65 and 79 years old in good health. Sequencing was performed on blood. The V and J genes are TRBV20-1 and TRBJ2-7; 8 nucleotides agree with TRBD1. In DNA, the CDR3 is TGCAGTGCTAAGACGAGGACAGGGTCCCCCTACGAGCAGTACTTC. It codes for CSAKTRTGSPYEQYF.